These 5 T cell receptor beta chains were all obtained from the same sample, sequenced in a study of blood T cell repertoires in COVID-19. This table comes from immunoSEQ multiplex PCR, and its TCRdb copy is limited to in-frame clones, with some not included. The data hold some 58,000 clones, with approximately 90% observed a single time. Sequencing used peripheral blood. The receptors shown here come from a man between 45 and 60 years old with acute or convalescent COVID-19.

V usage is TRBV11-1 and J usage is TRBJ2-7; 8 bases align to TRBD1. In germline, CDR1 is SGHAT, CDR2 FQDESV (reference sequence). V shed 5 bases, J shed 4 bases, and the junction held 10 bases outside the gene matches. The CDR3 contains 15 residues. In nucleotides, the CDR3 is TGTGCCAGCAGCCCGCCCGGGACAGGTGGGTACGAGCAGTACTTC. Encoded protein: CASSPPGTGGYEQYF.

In nucleotides, the CDR3 is TGTGCCAGCAGCTTGGAGGGGGCTCGCTACGAGCAGTACTTC. This translates into CASSLEGARYEQYF. The chain couples TRBV5-4 to TRBJ2-7; 7 nucleotides match TRBD1. The CDR3 length is 14 residues. V lost 0 bases, J lost 3 bases, and 3 bases stayed unmatched. From germline, CDR1 is SGHNT and CDR2 YYREEE (reference sequence).

The rearrangement joins TRBV9 to TRBJ1-1; D is possibly TRBD1 (6 bases). The length of the CDR3 is 15 residues. Germline loops: CDR1 SGDLS, CDR2 YYNGEE. The V end was cut by 4 bases, the J end by 4 bases, with 17 bases between. DNA of the CDR3: TGTGCCAGCAGCCCTAGAGCAGGGGTGGGCACTGAAGCTTTCTTT. Translated: CASSPRAGVGTEAFF.

V usage is TRBV15 and J usage is TRBJ1-4; the D gene is possibly TRBD1 (5 bases). Germline CDR1 is LNHNV and CDR2 is YYDKDF (reference sequence). V shed 4 bases and J shed 3 bases, with 12 bases lying between them. There are 15 residues in the CDR3. The CDR3 spells CATSTPGGANEKLFF. Here the CDR3 DNA reads TGTGCCACCAGCACCCCGGGGGGTGCTAATGAAAAACTGTTTTTT.

A single count supports this clone. The gene calls are TRBV2 and TRBJ2-5; D possibly corresponds to TRBD1 (5 bases). Deletions cut 8 bases from V and 1 base from J, with 11 bases between. Per germline, CDR1 SNHLY and CDR2 FYNNEI. This CDR3 has 13 residues. The CDR3 loop reads CASRGQLQETQYF. Written as DNA, the CDR3 is TGTGCCAGCCGAGGACAACTCCAAGAGACCCAGTACTTC.